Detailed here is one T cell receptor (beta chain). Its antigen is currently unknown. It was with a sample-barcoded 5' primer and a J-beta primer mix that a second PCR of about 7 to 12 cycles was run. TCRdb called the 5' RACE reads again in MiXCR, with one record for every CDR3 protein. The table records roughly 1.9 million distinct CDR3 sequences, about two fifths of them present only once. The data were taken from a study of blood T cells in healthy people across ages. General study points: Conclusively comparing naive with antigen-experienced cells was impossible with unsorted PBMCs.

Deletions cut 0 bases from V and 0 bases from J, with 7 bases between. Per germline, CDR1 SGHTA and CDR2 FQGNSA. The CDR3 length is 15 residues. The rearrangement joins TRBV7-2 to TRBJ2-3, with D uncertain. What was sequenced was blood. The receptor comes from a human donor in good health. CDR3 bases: TGTGCCAGCAGCTTAGCGGTCTCAAGCACAGATACGCAGTATTTT. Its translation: CASSLAVSSTDTQYF. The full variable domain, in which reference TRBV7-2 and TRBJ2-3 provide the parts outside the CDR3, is GAGVSQSPSNKVTEKGKDVELRCDPISGHTALYWYRQSLGQGLEFLIYFQGNSAPDKSGLPSDRFSAERTGGSVSTLTIQRTQQEDSAVYLCASSLAVSSTDTQYFGPGTRLTVL.